One and the same sample provided the 8 T cell receptor beta chains below, sequenced in a study of CD8 T cells in ankylosing spondylitis. TCRdb ran MiXCR on the 5' RACE reads and lists one entry per CDR3 protein. The sample lists tens of thousands of distinct CDR3 sequences, over 2% occurring once. The material sequenced was blood, either unsorted or a sorted T cell fraction (not recorded which). The receptor set was obtained from a female donor with ankylosing spondylitis or in good health (not recorded which).

This clonotype was detected many times. V and J are TRBV9 and TRBJ2-3, with a tentative D call TRBD1 (6 bases). The germline V and J ends were trimmed by 3 bases and 0 bases, with 11 bases remaining between them. Germline loops: CDR1 SGDLS, CDR2 YYNGEE. The CDR3 is made up of 15 amino acids. In nucleotides, the CDR3 is TGTGCCAGCAGCGCCACGGGACAAAGCACAGATACGCAGTATTTT. This gives the protein CASSATGQSTDTQYF.

The sample holds many counts of this clonotype. The V and J genes are TRBV9 and TRBJ2-7, with no clear D. Between the trimmed V and J ends, which lost 3 bases and 2 bases, there was a span of 6 bases. From germline, CDR1 is SGDLS and CDR2 YYNGEE. The CDR3 has 12 amino acids. CDR3 protein: CASSGEAYEQYF. CDR3 sequence (DNA): TGTGCCAGCAGCGGTGAAGCCTACGAGCAGTACTTC.

This clonotype came up many times. The V gene is TRBV9, the J gene TRBJ2-7; the match to TRBD1 covers 9 bases. The CDR3 runs to 15 residues. Germline V gene lookup returns CDR1 SGDLS and CDR2 YYNGEE. With V trimmed by 4 bases and J by 2 bases, 7 bases remained unmatched. This CDR3 is CASSRMGTGPYEQYF. DNA for the CDR3: TGTGCCAGCAGCCGTATGGGGACAGGGCCCTACGAGCAGTACTTC.

This clonotype came up many times. In DNA, the CDR3 is TGTGCCAGCAGCGTAGGTGAGACTAGCGGTAACATTCAGTACTTC. Translating gives CASSVGETSGNIQYF. The chain joins TRBV9 to TRBJ2-4, with 9 bases matching TRBD2. The CDR3 is made up of 15 amino acids. The trim removed 0 bases at V and 7 bases at J, leaving 5 bases unmatched. CDR1 SGDLS and CDR2 YYNGEE come from the germline V gene.

This clonotype showed up many times. J is TRBJ2-2 and V is TRBV9; the D is unclear. CDR1 is SGDLS and CDR2 is YYNGEE in the germline V gene. Trimming removed 6 bases from V and 3 bases from J, with 6 bases in between. This CDR3 region has 12 residues. CDR3 sequence reads: CASTPYTGELFF. The CDR3 DNA is TGTGCCAGCACCCCTTACACCGGGGAGCTGTTTTTT.

By sample fraction, this clonotype is medium-sized (0.01 to 0.1%). The J gene is TRBJ2-1, the V gene TRBV9; maybe TRBD2 (6 bases). This CDR3 comprises 14 residues. V gave up 4 bases and J gave up 0 bases, with 8 bases separating them. In germline, CDR1 is SGDLS, CDR2 YYNGEE. The CDR3 nucleotides are TGTGCCAGCAGCCCGGGACTCTCCTACAATGAGCAGTTCTTC. The encoded protein is CASSPGLSYNEQFF.

Concerning this clonotype itself: At one boundary the junction diverges from the germline segment, which might be a read error. V is TRBV9 and J is TRBJ2-3, with 8 bases that match TRBD1. Per germline, CDR1 SGDLS and CDR2 YYNGEE. CDR3 size: 15 residues. For the CDR3, the DNA is TGTGCCAGCACCGTAGCTCAGGGGGCTGCAGATACGCAGTATTTT. This encodes CASTVAQGAADTQYF. The full variable domain, completed using reference TRBV9 and TRBJ2-3, is DSGVTQTPKHLITATGQRVTLRCSPRSGDLSVYWYQQSLDQGLQFLIQYYNGEERAKGNILERFSAQQFPDLHSELNLSSLELGDSALYFCASTVAQGAADTQYFGPGTRLTVL.

In this sample, this clonotype turned up many times. The chain joins TRBV9 to TRBJ2-3; 15 bases are a match to TRBD2. This CDR3 comprises 18 residues. Unmatched junction bases numbered 7, after V lost 3 bases and J lost 2 bases. Looked up from germline, CDR1 is SGDLS and CDR2 is YYNGEE. The CDR3 region is CASSAGTSGGLSTDTQYF. CDR3 bases: TGTGCCAGCAGCGCGGGGACTAGCGGGGGGCTCTCCACAGATACGCAGTATTTT.